The clone carrying this T cell receptor beta chain was seen more than once but under ten times. This sample is drawn from a study of immune reconstitution after stem cell transplant in scleroderma. TCRdb re-derived calls from the RT-PCR reads in MiXCR, one entry per CDR3 protein. Of approximately 5,000 distinct CDR3 sequences in the sample, approximately 8% were seen once. Germline V gene lookup returns CDR1 SGHRS and CDR2 YFSETQ. This CDR3 contains 14 residues. Trimming stripped 8 bases from V and 0 bases from J, with 11 bases between. The receptor was derived from a male donor with systemic sclerosis. Sampling was done before or after autologous hematopoietic stem cell transplantation (not recorded which). This chain uses TRBV5-1 with TRBJ1-4; D uncertain. In nucleotides, the CDR3 is TGCGCCAGTAGTAGAGATGCAACTAATGAAAAACTGTTTTTT. It translates to CASSRDATNEKLFF. Full variable domain (outside the CDR3, taken from reference TRBV5-1 and TRBJ1-4): KAGVTQTPRYLIKTRGQQVTLSCSPISGHRSVSWYQQTPGQGLQFLFEYFSETQRNKGNFPGRFSGRQFSNSRSEMNVSTLELGDSALYLCASSRDATNEKLFFGSGTQLSVL.